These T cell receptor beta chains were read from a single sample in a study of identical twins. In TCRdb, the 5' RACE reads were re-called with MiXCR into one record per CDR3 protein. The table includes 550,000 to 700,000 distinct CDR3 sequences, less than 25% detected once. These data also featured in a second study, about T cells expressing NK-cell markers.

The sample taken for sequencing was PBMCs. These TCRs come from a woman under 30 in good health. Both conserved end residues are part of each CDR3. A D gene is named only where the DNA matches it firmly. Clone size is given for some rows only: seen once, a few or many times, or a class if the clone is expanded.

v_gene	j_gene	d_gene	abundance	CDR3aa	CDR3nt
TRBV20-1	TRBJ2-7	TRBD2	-	CSAWTSGGSATYEQYF	TGCAGTGCTTGGACTAGCGGGGGGTCCGCCACATACGAGCAGTACTTC
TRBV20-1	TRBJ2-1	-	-	CSASLGRGEQFF	TGCAGTGCTTCCCTAGGCCGTGGAGAGCAGTTCTTC
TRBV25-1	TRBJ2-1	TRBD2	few	CASSEPRSRTSGRYNEQFF	TGTGCCAGCAGTGAACCGCGCAGCCGTACTAGCGGGCGATACAATGAGCAGTTCTTC
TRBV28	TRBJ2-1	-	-	CASSSWGVRGSYNEQFF	TGTGCCAGCAGTTCTTGGGGGGTGCGGGGCTCCTACAATGAGCAGTTCTTC
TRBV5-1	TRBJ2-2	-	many	CASSLEALPGPGELFF	TGCGCCAGCAGCTTGGAAGCTCTTCCCGGCCCCGGGGAGCTGTTTTTT
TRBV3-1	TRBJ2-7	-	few	CASSPLRRDEQYF	TGTGCCAGCAGCCCCTTGAGAAGGGACGAGCAGTACTTC
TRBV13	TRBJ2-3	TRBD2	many	CATPGRGGKTDTQYF	TGTGCCACGCCAGGACGGGGGGGCAAAACAGATACGCAGTATTTT
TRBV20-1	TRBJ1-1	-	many	CSARALNTEAFF	TGCAGTGCTAGAGCCCTGAACACTGAAGCTTTCTTT
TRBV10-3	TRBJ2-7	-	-	CAISGYRYEQYF	TGTGCCATCAGTGGGTACCGCTACGAGCAGTACTTC
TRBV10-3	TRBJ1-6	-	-	CAISPGTRNSPLHF	TGTGCCATCAGCCCCGGGACACGAAATTCACCCCTCCACTTT
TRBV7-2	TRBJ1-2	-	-	CASSFARLGYGYTF	TGTGCCAGCAGCTTCGCGCGGCTGGGCTATGGCTACACCTTC
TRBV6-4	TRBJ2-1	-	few	CASRGQSAYNEQFF	TGTGCCAGCAGAGGTCAATCAGCATACAATGAGCAGTTCTTC
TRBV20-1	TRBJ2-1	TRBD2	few	CSAREGGFNNEQFF	TGCAGTGCTAGAGAGGGAGGGTTTAACAATGAGCAGTTCTTC
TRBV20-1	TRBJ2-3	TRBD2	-	CSATGLADPTDTQYF	TGCAGTGCAACCGGACTAGCGGACCCCACAGATACGCAGTATTTT
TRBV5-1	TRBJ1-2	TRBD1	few	CASSTEGAGGYTF	TGCGCCAGCAGCACCGAGGGGGCCGGCGGCTACACCTTC
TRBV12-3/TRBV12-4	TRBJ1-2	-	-	CASSPTERYGYTF	TGTGCCAGCAGCCCGACGGAACGATATGGCTACACCTTC
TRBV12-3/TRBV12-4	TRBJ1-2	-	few	CANFERGWGDGYTF	TGTGCCAACTTTGAACGAGGGTGGGGGGATGGCTACACCTTC
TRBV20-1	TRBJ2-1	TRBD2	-	CSASPQLGRAYNEQFF	TGCAGTGCTAGCCCCCAGCTGGGGAGGGCCTACAATGAGCAGTTCTTC
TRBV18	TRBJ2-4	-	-	CASSLSSGTLVKNIQYF	TGTGCCAGCTCACTAAGCTCCGGGACACTAGTCAAAAACATTCAGTACTTC
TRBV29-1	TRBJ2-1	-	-	CSVDGGPKNEQFF	TGCAGCGTTGATGGAGGGCCAAAGAATGAGCAGTTCTTC
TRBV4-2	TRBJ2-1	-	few	CASSQAARERYNEQFF	TGTGCCAGCAGCCAAGCTGCACGGGAGCGCTACAATGAGCAGTTCTTC
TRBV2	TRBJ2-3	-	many	CASSEATITDTQYF	TGTGCCAGCAGTGAAGCGACCATCACAGATACGCAGTATTTT
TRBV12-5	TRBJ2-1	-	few	CASGFEGVRFF	TGTGCTAGTGGTTTCGAGGGGGTGAGGTTCTTC
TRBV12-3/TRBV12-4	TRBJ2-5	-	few	CASSPASPPSGTQYF	TGTGCCAGCAGCCCCGCTTCCCCACCGTCGGGGACCCAGTACTTC
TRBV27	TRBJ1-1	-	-	CASRGVSENTEAFF	TGTGCCAGCCGGGGGGTTTCGGAGAACACTGAAGCTTTCTTT